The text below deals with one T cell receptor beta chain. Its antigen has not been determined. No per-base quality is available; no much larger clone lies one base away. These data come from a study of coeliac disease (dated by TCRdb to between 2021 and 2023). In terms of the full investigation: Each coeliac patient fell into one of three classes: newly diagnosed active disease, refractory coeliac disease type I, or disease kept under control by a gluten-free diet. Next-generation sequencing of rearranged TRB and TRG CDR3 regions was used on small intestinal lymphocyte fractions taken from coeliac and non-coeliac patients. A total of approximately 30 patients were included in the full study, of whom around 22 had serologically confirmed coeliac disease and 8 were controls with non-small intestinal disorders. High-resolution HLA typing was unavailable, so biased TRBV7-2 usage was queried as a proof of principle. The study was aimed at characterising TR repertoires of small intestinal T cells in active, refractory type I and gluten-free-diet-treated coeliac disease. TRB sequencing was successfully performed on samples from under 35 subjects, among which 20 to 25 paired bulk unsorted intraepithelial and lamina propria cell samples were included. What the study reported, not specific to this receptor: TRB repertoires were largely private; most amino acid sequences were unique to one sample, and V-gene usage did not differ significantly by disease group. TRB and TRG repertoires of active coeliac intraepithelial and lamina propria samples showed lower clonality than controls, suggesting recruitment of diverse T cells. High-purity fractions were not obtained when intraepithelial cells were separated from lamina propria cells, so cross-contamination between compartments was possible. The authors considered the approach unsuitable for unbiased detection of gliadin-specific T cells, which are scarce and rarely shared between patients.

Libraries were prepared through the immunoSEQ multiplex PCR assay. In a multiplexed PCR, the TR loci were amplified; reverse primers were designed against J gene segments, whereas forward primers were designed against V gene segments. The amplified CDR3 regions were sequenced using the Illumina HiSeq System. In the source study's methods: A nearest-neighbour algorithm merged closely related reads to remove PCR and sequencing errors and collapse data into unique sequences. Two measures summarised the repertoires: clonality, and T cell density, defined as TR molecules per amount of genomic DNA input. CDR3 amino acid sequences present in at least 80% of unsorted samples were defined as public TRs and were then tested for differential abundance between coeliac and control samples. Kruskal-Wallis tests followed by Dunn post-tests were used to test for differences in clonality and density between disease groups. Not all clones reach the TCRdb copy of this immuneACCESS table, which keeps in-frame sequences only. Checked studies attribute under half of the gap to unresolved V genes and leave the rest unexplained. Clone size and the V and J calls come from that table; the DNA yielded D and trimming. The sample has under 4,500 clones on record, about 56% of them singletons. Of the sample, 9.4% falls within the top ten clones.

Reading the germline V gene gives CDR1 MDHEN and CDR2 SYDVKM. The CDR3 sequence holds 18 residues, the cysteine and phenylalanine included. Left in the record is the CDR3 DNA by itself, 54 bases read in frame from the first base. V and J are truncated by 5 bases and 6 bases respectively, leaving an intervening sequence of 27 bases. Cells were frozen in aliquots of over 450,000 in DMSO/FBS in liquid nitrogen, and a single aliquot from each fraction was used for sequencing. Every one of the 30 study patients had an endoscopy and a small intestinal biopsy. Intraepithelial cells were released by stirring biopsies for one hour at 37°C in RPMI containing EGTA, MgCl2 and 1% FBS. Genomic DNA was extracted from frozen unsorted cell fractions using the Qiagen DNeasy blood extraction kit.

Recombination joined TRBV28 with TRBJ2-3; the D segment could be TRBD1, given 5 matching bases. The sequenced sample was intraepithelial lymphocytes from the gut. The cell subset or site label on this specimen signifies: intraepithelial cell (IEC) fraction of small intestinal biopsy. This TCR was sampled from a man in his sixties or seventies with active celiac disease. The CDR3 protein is CASSPSGTQGRVMDTQYF. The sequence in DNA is TGTGCCAGCAGTCCCTCAGGTACCCAGGGTAGGGTTATGGATACGCAGTATTTT.